The T cell receptor (beta chain) under discussion was sequenced for a study of T cells in Graves' hyperthyroidism and ophthalmopathy. Study at large: Upon initial diagnosis and before any treatment, peripheral blood was collected. General study findings and limits: Model output signaled ophthalmopathy a median 6.5 months ahead of onset.

The sample holds a few counts of this clonotype. Its antigen remains unknown. TCR beta CDR3 regions were amplified from RNA transcripts. The TCR CDR3 was amplified in a first-round RT-PCR using the HTBI primer set. MiXCR, run by TCRdb on the multiplex PCR reads, gives a single entry per CDR3 protein. This sample carries approximately 210,000 distinct CDR3 sequences, 17% of them seen once, and the ten largest clones take roughly 50%. The V gene lost 5 bases and the J gene lost 0 bases, with 9 bases spanning the gap. CDR3 length: 13 amino acids. The germline CDR1 and CDR2 sequences are DFQATT and SNEGSKA (reference sequence). If no ophthalmopathy progression occurred within 18 months, Graves' hyperthyroidism was stable. Together with thyroid ultrasound, orbital computed tomography, serum thyroxine and TRAb, clinical symptoms were used for diagnoses.

Sequencing was performed on blood. The source of this sequence is a man between 45 and 60 years old with Graves' hyperthyroidism. The chain has TRBV20-1 and TRBJ2-3; perhaps TRBD2 as D (5 bases). CDR3: CSAGAESTDTQYF. In DNA, the CDR3 is TGCAGTGCTGGAGCGGAAAGCACAGATACGCAGTATTTT.